The 31 T cell receptor beta chains below were found in one sample sequenced in a study of blood T cell repertoires in COVID-19. TCRdb keeps only in-frame clones here, not all; method: immunoSEQ multiplex PCR. Altogether roughly 100,000 clones are present, around 90% being singletons, with the ten largest covering approximately 2%. Sequenced: peripheral blood. The source is a man aged 50 to 60 with COVID-19, enrolled during active disease.

In this sample, this clone turned up once. The CDR3: CASSPGTGGKGTEAFF. The CDR3, as DNA: TGCGCCAGCAGCCCTGGGACAGGGGGGAAAGGCACTGAAGCTTTCTTT. This chain uses TRBV5-1 with TRBJ1-1; 11 nucleotides line up with TRBD1. The CDR3 runs to 16 residues. V shed 4 bases, J shed 4 bases, and the junction held 9 bases outside the gene matches. CDR1 is SGHRS, CDR2 YFSETQ, per germline.

The V call is TRBV9, the J call TRBJ2-6, with 7 bases matching TRBD1. The CDR3 consists of 14 residues. Trimming cost V 7 bases and J 2 bases; bases outside gene matches: 3. Germline assignment: CDR1 SGDLS and CDR2 YYNGEE. In nucleotides, the CDR3 is TGTGCCAGCGGAACAGGGGCTGGGGCCAACGTCCTGACTTTC. Translated: CASGTGAGANVLTF.

V gene TRBV29-1 combines with J gene TRBJ1-4, with TRBD1 identical over 7 bases. Germline CDR1 is SQVTM and CDR2 is ANQGSEA. V lost 5 bases to trimming and J lost 8 bases; unmatched junction nucleotides: 5. This CDR3 has 12 amino acids. In DNA form, the CDR3 reads TGCAGCGTTACCTCGGACAGGGAAAAACTGTTTTTT. This sequence encodes CSVTSDREKLFF.

The rearrangement links TRBV9 to TRBJ2-5, with D uncertain. Germline V CDR1 and CDR2: SGDLS, YYNGEE. V was cut by 0 bases and J by 2 bases, with 11 bases left in between. CDR3 length: 15 residues. For the CDR3, the DNA is TGTGCCAGCAGCGTAGGCAACAAGATACAAGAGACCCAGTACTTC. Translating it yields CASSVGNKIQETQYF.

CDR3 in amino acids: CASSQRAGGAGNEQFF. CDR3 coding DNA: TGTGCCAGCAGCCAGAGGGCCGGGGGGGCCGGTAATGAGCAGTTCTTC. The V call is TRBV7-2, the J call TRBJ2-1, with 8 bases lining up with TRBD2. With 5 bases clipped from V and 7 bases from J, the junction kept 13 bases outside the gene matches. In germline, CDR1 is SGHTA, CDR2 FQGNSA. This CDR3 is 16 amino acids long.

This clone came up a few times. This rearrangement joins TRBV5-4 to TRBJ1-5; TRBD1 is a possible D gene (5 bases). V lost 0 bases and J lost 3, with 10 bases in between. The CDR3 runs 15 residues. In germline, CDR1 is SGHNT, CDR2 YYREEE (reference sequence). The CDR3 loop reads CASSLGPGPNQPQHF. In DNA form, the CDR3 reads TGTGCCAGCAGCTTGGGGCCAGGGCCCAATCAGCCCCAGCATTTT.

This clone was picked up one time. This chain joins TRBV5-4 and TRBJ2-5; TRBD2 matches 8 bases. There are 13 residues in the CDR3. From germline, CDR1 is SGHNT and CDR2 YYREEE (reference sequence). In DNA, the CDR3 is TGTGCAGGGGCTAGCGGGTATCAAGAGACCCAGTACTTC. It is translated as CAGASGYQETQYF. The entire variable domain, with the rest obtained from reference TRBV5-4 and TRBJ2-5, is as follows: ETGVTQSPTHLIKTRGQQVTLRCSSQSGHNTVSWYQQALGQGPQFIFQYYREEENGRGNFPPRFSGLQFPNYSSELNVNALELDDSALYLCAGASGYQETQYFGPGTRLLVL.

The V and J genes are TRBV12-3 or TRBV12-4 and TRBJ2-7; possibly TRBD1 for D (5 bases). There are 12 residues in the CDR3. The V end was cut by 3 bases, the J end by 6 bases, with 9 bases between. CDR3 residues: CASSLKGFEQYF. CDR3 bases: TGTGCCAGCAGTTTGAAGGGGTTCGAGCAGTACTTC.

As for this clone: Distinct nucleotide sequences in the sample also encode this CDR3. This chain connects TRBV11-3 to TRBJ1-1; D unresolved. Deletions cut 2 bases from V and 3 bases from J, with 7 bases between. Germline V gene sequence: CDR1 SGHNT, CDR2 YENEEA. This CDR3 has 13 residues. The CDR3 DNA reads TGTGCCAGCAGCTTAAGCGGTGACACTGAAGCTTTCTTT. This encodes CASSLSGDTEAFF.

This clone was counted once. The chain links TRBV10-2 to TRBJ1-5, with 7 bases aligning to TRBD1. CDR3 length: 15 residues. From germline, CDR1 is WSHSY and CDR2 SAAADI. J was trimmed by 0 bases and V by 6 bases; bases with no gene match: 5. CDR3 sequence: CASRPRQGSNQPQHF. The CDR3, as DNA: TGCGCCAGCAGACCCCGACAGGGTAGCAATCAGCCCCAGCATTTT.

The CDR3 loop reads CASSTPTGRGSNYGYTF. The CDR3 coding sequence is TGTGCCAGTAGTACCCCGACGGGTAGAGGGTCTAACTATGGCTACACCTTC. The rearrangement uses TRBV19 and TRBJ1-2, with D unclear. Germline loops: CDR1 LNHDA, CDR2 SQIVND (reference sequence). The ends were cut back, 4 bases at V and 0 bases at J, with 18 bases in the middle. CDR3 length equals 17 residues.

This rearrangement joins TRBV5-1 to TRBJ1-3, with a possible D match to TRBD1 (5 bases). Germline CDR1 reads SGHRS; CDR2 reads YFSETQ. The V end lost 0 bases, the J end lost 2 bases, and 12 bases lay between the germline ends. CDR3 length: 16 amino acids. CDR3 residues: CASSLDLGGPGNTIYF. The CDR3 coding sequence is TGCGCCAGCAGCTTGGACCTGGGGGGACCTGGAAACACCATATATTTT.

The chain recombines TRBV12-1 with TRBJ1-6; the table's D gene call, TRBD1, was not cross checked with the DNA. TRBV12-1 is noted as a pseudogene. The CDR3 is 15 amino acids. The CDR3 is CASRRGGQYNSPLHF. CDR3 bases: TGTGCCAGCAGGAGAGGGGGCCAATATAATTCACCCCTCCACTTT.

V usage is TRBV11-2 and J usage is TRBJ2-7; a weak D match, TRBD2 (9 bases). V was clipped by 5 bases and J by 12 bases, with 29 bases between them. Germline CDR1 is SGHAT and CDR2 is FQNNGV. There are 16 residues in the CDR3. The CDR3 bases are TGTGCCAGCAGCCTAGCGGGGACAGGTTCCGGTCGATCACGGTACTTC. Translated, it gives CASSLAGTGSGRSRYF.

V usage is TRBV2 and J usage is TRBJ1-6; D is possibly TRBD1 (5 bases). Between the trimmed V and J ends, which lost 3 bases and 7 bases, there was a span of 10 bases. Germline CDR1 SNHLY, CDR2 FYNNEI. This CDR3 spans 14 amino acids. The CDR3: CASSDRAANSPLHF. The CDR3 nucleotides are TGTGCCAGCAGTGACAGGGCGGCGAATTCACCCCTCCACTTT.

The V and J genes are TRBV11-2 and TRBJ2-4; tentatively, D is TRBD2 (5 bases). The V gene lost 8 bases and the J gene lost 0 bases, with 14 bases spanning the gap. The CDR3 totals 15 residues. Per the germline V gene, CDR1 is SGHAT and CDR2 is FQNNGV. The CDR3 here is CASGRVGIAKNIQYF. As DNA, the CDR3 is TGTGCCAGCGGGCGGGTCGGTATAGCCAAAAACATTCAGTACTTC.

A remark on this clone: One end of the junction is discordant with germline, which a read error may explain. The V and J genes are TRBV7-7 and TRBJ2-5; 8 nucleotides align to TRBD2. The CDR3 runs to 15 residues. Germline V gene lookup returns CDR1 SSHAT and CDR2 FNYEAQ (reference sequence). Written as DNA, the CDR3 is TGTGCTAGCAGCTCTTCCCGGGGGGGGCAGGGAATCCAGTACTTC. It is translated as CASSSSRGGQGIQYF.

The chain uses TRBV7-3 and TRBJ2-7; a weak D match, TRBD1 (5 bases). Looked up from germline, CDR1 is SGHTA and CDR2 is FQGTGA. The V and J ends lost 1 base and 4 bases respectively, with 8 bases between them. This CDR3 is built from 13 residues. CDR3: CASSLSRDYEQYF. The DNA of the CDR3 is TGTGCCAGCAGCTTAAGCAGGGATTACGAGCAGTACTTC.

The genes are TRBV3-1 (or the pseudogene TRBV3-2) and TRBJ1-2; 7 bases are shared with TRBD1. CDR3 length equals 15 residues. The V gene's germline CDR1 is LGHDT and CDR2 YNNKEL (reference sequence). The junction had 8 bases not matched to a gene; V was cut back by 0 bases and J by 7 bases. CDR3 sequence reads: CASSQDPTGFRGYTF. The CDR3 nucleotides read TGTGCCAGCAGCCAAGACCCGACAGGGTTTCGTGGCTACACCTTC.

This clone was recorded once. The germline gene is not matched at one end of the junction; a read error may be the cause. The V call is TRBV7-9, the J call TRBJ1-5; D not certain. There are 14 residues in the CDR3. The germline CDR1 and CDR2 sequences are SEHNR and FQNEAQ (reference sequence). The CDR3 coding sequence is TGTGCCAGCAGTTTAGAGGAGGAGAATCAGCCCCAGCATTTT. It translates to CASSLEEENQPQHF.

The J gene is TRBJ2-2, the V gene TRBV4-2, with TRBD1 as a possible D gene (7 bases). Trimming took off 1 base at V and 6 bases at J, with 15 bases between the two ends. This CDR3 is 16 amino acids long. The germline V gene has CDR1 LGHNA and CDR2 YNFKEQ. The CDR3 sequence is CASSQGRGGGAGELFF. In nucleotides, the CDR3 is TGTGCCAGCAGCCAAGGGAGAGGGGGCGGGGCCGGGGAGCTGTTTTTT.

The chain carries TRBV6-2 or TRBV6-3 and TRBJ1-5, with D unclear. V was pared by 2 bases and J by 10 bases, with 9 bases between. The CDR3 has 12 amino acids. Germline V CDR1 and CDR2: MNHEY, SVGEGT. CDR3 protein: CASSYPWAPQHF. As DNA, the CDR3 is TGTGCCAGCAGTTACCCTTGGGCACCCCAGCATTTT.

CDR3 sequence (DNA): TGTGCCAGCAGGATCGACAGGGGTATTGGAAACACCATATATTTT. Its translation is CASRIDRGIGNTIYF. This chain links TRBV2 with TRBJ1-3; 8 bases agree with TRBD1. The germline V gene encodes CDR1 SNHLY and CDR2 FYNNEI. The CDR3 covers 15 residues. Trimming removed 6 bases from V and 3 bases from J; junction bases left unmatched: 7.

This chain uses TRBV19 with TRBJ2-1; the match to TRBD1 covers 11 bases. CDR1 and CDR2 (germline): LNHDA, SQIVND (reference sequence). Trimming took 9 bases from V and 10 from J; bases not matched to a gene: 11. The CDR3 runs to 14 residues. CDR3 in amino acids: CASLSGTGGWEQFF. The CDR3 nucleotides are TGTGCCAGCCTCTCCGGGACAGGGGGATGGGAGCAGTTCTTC.

The J gene is TRBJ2-1, the V gene TRBV4-2; a possible D gene is TRBD1 (5 bases). The CDR3 spans 13 residues. CDR1 and CDR2 from the germline V gene are LGHNA and YNFKEQ. V was clipped by 2 bases and J by 8 bases, with 10 bases between them. The CDR3 region has the DNA TGTGCCAGCAGCCAAAGGCAGGGTGATGAGCAGTTCTTC. Protein: CASSQRQGDEQFF.

V and J are TRBV18 and TRBJ2-1; weak D call: TRBD1 (5 bases). This CDR3 has 14 amino acids. CDR1 is KGHSH, CDR2 LQKENI, per germline. V lost 6 bases, J lost 3 bases, and 12 bases lay in between. This CDR3 reads CASSPFRGYNEQFF. Here the CDR3 DNA reads TGTGCCAGCTCGCCCTTTAGGGGCTACAATGAGCAGTTCTTC.

This chain links TRBV19 with TRBJ2-1, with a tentative D call TRBD2 (5 bases). Germline CDR1 LNHDA, CDR2 SQIVND (reference sequence). This CDR3 has 15 residues. V shed 5 bases and J shed 0 bases, with 11 bases lying between them. The CDR3 is CASSSGIRSYNEQFF. DNA of the CDR3: TGTGCCAGTAGTTCGGGGATTCGCTCCTACAATGAGCAGTTCTTC.

A single count supports this clone. The rearrangement joins TRBV6-5 to TRBJ2-5, with D possibly being TRBD2 (5 bases). This CDR3 has 13 residues. The V end lost 2 bases, the J end lost 5 bases, and 9 bases lay between the germline ends. Looked up from germline, CDR1 is MNHEY and CDR2 is SVGAGI. For the CDR3, the DNA is TGTGCCAGCAGTTACGGCGGGTGGGAGACCCAGTACTTC. Translating it yields CASSYGGWETQYF.

This sequence joins TRBV6-5 and TRBJ1-2; no clear D. In germline, CDR1 is MNHEY, CDR2 SVGAGI. The CDR3 is made up of 14 amino acids. Trimming removed 0 bases from V and 3 bases from J, with 8 bases in between. The DNA for the CDR3 is TGTGCCAGCAGTTACTCGTCCGGGGACTATGGCTACACCTTC. It specifies CASSYSSGDYGYTF.

Only one count was recorded for this clone. The V and J genes are TRBV7-9 and TRBJ1-5, with 12 bases identical to TRBD1. This CDR3 is built from 18 residues. CDR1 and CDR2 (germline): SEHNR, FQNEAQ (reference sequence). The V gene end was trimmed by 5 bases and the J gene end by 0 bases; junction bases not matched to a gene: 8. The CDR3 coding sequence is TGTGCCAGCAGCCCCGGGACAGGGGGCTTTTTTAGCAATCAGCCCCAGCATTTT. It encodes CASSPGTGGFFSNQPQHF.

The chain links TRBV4-1 to TRBJ1-4, with D unresolved. V was shortened by 0 bases and J by 7 bases, with 12 bases between the two germline ends. The CDR3 sequence is 15 residues long. The germline V gene has CDR1 MGHRA and CDR2 YSYEKL. CDR3 region: CASSQEGRFAEKLFF. The CDR3 bases are TGCGCCAGCAGCCAAGAAGGCAGGTTTGCTGAAAAACTGTTTTTT.